This T cell receptor (beta chain) was retrieved from a study of shared clonotypes between healthy human individuals. The assay was immunoSEQ multiplex PCR, and TCRdb's table has in-frame clones only and misses some. Found here are millions of clones, around nine tenths of them singletons; the top ten hold around 0.14%. This clone was counted only a few times. The V end lost 7 bases, the J end lost 1 base, and 13 bases lay between the germline ends. The germline CDR1 and CDR2 sequences are LNHDA and SQIVND (reference sequence). The CDR3 loop spans 14 amino acids. The source material was naive CD4+ T cells sorted from blood. Subset defined: CD45RA+ positively selected. This receptor was taken from a man aged 18 to 30 in good health. The gene calls are TRBV19 and TRBJ1-1, with a possible D match to TRBD1 (6 bases). The CDR3 region has the DNA TGTGCCAGTAAGGGGGTCAGTCCGAACACTGAAGCTTTCTTT. The encoded protein is CASKGVSPNTEAFF.